This is a list of T cell receptor beta chains from one sample in a study of T-cell memory formation after mild COVID-19. TCRdb re-called the 5' RACE reads with MiXCR, one entry per CDR3 protein. The profile shows 400,000 to 500,000 distinct CDR3 sequences, roughly 20% of them singletons. The sequencing input was PBMCs or a T cell subset sorted from them (not recorded which). All receptors derive from an adult woman who had mild COVID-19 (a few samples of this study predate the infection). Cell type and time point are not known. CDR3s include the opening cysteine and the closing phenylalanine or tryptophan. The D gene is left open where the match is weak. Not every row has a clone size; where given, it reads once, few, many or a size class.

CDR3 length | D gene | clone size | J gene | V gene | CDR3 protein | CDR3 DNA
13 | . | few | TRBJ1-1 | TRBV12-3/TRBV12-4 | CASSLSKTAEAFF | TGTGCCAGCAGTTTATCTAAGACTGCTGAAGCTTTCTTT
14 | . | many | TRBJ2-2 | TRBV7-3 | CASSQTANTGELFF | TGTGCCAGCAGCCAGACAGCGAACACCGGGGAGCTGTTTTTT
16 | . | few | TRBJ1-1 | TRBV7-2 | CASSLGSGTLNTEAFF | TGTGCCAGCAGCTTAGGCTCGGGAACCTTGAACACTGAAGCTTTCTTT
16 | TRBD1 | few | TRBJ2-5 | TRBV7-9 | CASSSTGTGEQETQYF | TGTGCCAGCAGCTCAACCGGGACAGGAGAACAAGAGACCCAGTACTTC
17 | TRBD2 | . | TRBJ2-3 | TRBV7-9 | CASSLGIRLAGPDTQYF | TGTGCCAGCAGCTTAGGAATTCGGCTAGCGGGCCCAGATACGCAGTATTTT
14 | . | few | TRBJ2-7 | TRBV4-1 | CASSQSEASYEQYF | TGCGCCAGCAGCCAATCGGAGGCCTCCTACGAGCAGTACTTC
15 | TRBD2 | . | TRBJ2-1 | TRBV5-1 | CASRPTSGGDNEQFF | TGCGCCAGCAGACCCACTAGCGGGGGGGACAATGAGCAGTTCTTC
13 | . | few | TRBJ2-7 | TRBV6-6 | CATIGGGSYEQYF | TGTGCCACCATAGGGGGGGGGTCCTACGAGCAGTACTTC
13 | . | . | TRBJ1-1 | TRBV4-3 | CASSQGTRDQSFF | TGCGCCAGCAGCCAAGGAACCCGGGACCAGAGCTTCTTT
16 | TRBD1 | . | TRBJ1-4 | TRBV4-1 | CASSHPRGTGGEKLFF | TGCGCCAGCAGCCACCCCCGGGGGACAGGGGGCGAAAAACTGTTTTTT
16 | . | . | TRBJ1-6 | TRBV5-1 | CASRPGGNSYNSPLHF | TGCGCCAGCAGACCGGGGGGCAACTCCTATAATTCACCCCTCCACTTT
15 | TRBD2 | . | TRBJ2-1 | TRBV9 | CASSVIASGGNEQFF | TGTGCCAGCAGCGTAATAGCTAGCGGGGGGAATGAGCAGTTCTTC
13 | . | . | TRBJ1-2 | TRBV6-5 | CASSERAVNGYTF | TGTGCCAGCAGCGAACGGGCAGTAAATGGCTACACCTTC
14 | TRBD1 | . | TRBJ2-3 | TRBV28 | CASSRTGVADTQYF | TGTGCCAGCAGCCGGACAGGGGTGGCAGATACGCAGTATTTT
13 | . | few | TRBJ1-1 | TRBV5-1 | CASRRIGGTEAFF | TGCGCCAGCAGACGTATAGGGGGCACTGAAGCTTTCTTT
15 | TRBD1 | few | TRBJ1-2 | TRBV4-2 | CASSQAMDRPYGYTF | TGTGCCAGCAGCCAAGCCATGGACAGGCCCTATGGCTACACCTTC
15 | TRBD1 | few | TRBJ1-3 | TRBV7-9 | CASSPAGTAPNTIYF | TGTGCCAGCAGCCCAGCCGGGACAGCACCAAACACCATATATTTT
14 | . | few | TRBJ2-3 | TRBV7-2 | CASSSGLRTDTQYF | TGTGCCAGCAGCTCGGGACTGCGCACAGATACGCAGTATTTT
16 | TRBD1 | . | TRBJ2-3 | TRBV7-8 | CASSVPPTGGTDTQYF | TGTGCCAGCAGCGTACCGCCGACAGGGGGCACAGATACGCAGTATTTT
13 | TRBD1 | . | TRBJ2-7 | TRBV18 | CASSIGQDYEQYF | TGTGCCAGCTCAATCGGACAGGACTACGAGCAGTACTTC
13 | TRBD1 | . | TRBJ2-7 | TRBV27 | CASSHRGQYEQYF | TGTGCCAGCAGTCACAGGGGGCAATACGAGCAGTACTTC
16 | . | . | TRBJ2-1 | TRBV20-1 | CSASDLGGRSYNEQFF | TGCAGTGCTAGTGACTTGGGTGGGCGGAGCTACAATGAGCAGTTCTTC